Detailed here is one T cell receptor (beta chain). This clonotype came up a few times. Its specific antigen is unknown. Base qualities are not recorded, but no much larger clone differs from it by a single base. This sample stems from a study of identical twins listed by TCRdb under 2016. Regarding the study in general: TCR alpha and beta repertoires from monozygotic twins, unrelated adults of various ages and cord blood were deep-sequenced to test whether fetal clonotypes persist. To rule out contamination, replicate twin experiments were performed at different times with different library preparation protocols.

Paper-wide results and their limitations: Excess twin sharing in beta out-of-frame sequences was weaker because fewer shared sequences lowered the signal-to-noise ratio. Abundant cord blood beta clonotypes carried fewer insertions; young adult naive repertoires showed a weaker similar trend, while memory repertoires showed none. Out-of-frame TCR alpha sharing in monozygotic twins was systematically underestimated by recombination models, whereas sharing between unrelated individuals was in agreement with the recombination models. Zero-insertion analyses could be partly confounded by invariant T cells such as MAIT and iNKT, though diverse VJ usage argued against such confounding for most clonotypes. Conclusions relied on cross-sectional statistical analysis, since the same donors could not be followed over many years. Out-of-frame TCR alpha sequences shared between twins showed an excess of low generation-probability sequences compared with coincidental sharing between unrelated individuals.

Receptor amplification or capture employed 5' RACE. Data came from an Illumina HiSeq 2000. A universal primer binding site was added through template switching, and the final cDNA carried a unique molecular identifier so that TCR cDNA molecules could be counted accurately. Specific primers in the conserved constant-segment region were used to synthesize first-strand cDNA for the TCR alpha and beta chains. To control for contamination, each cDNA library was double barcoded with a SMART-Mk sample barcode plus Illumina barcodes. TruSeq adapter sequences, together with Illumina sample barcodes, were added in two successive PCR steps. Sequencing of the TCR alpha and beta cDNA libraries was done on the Illumina HiSeq platform using custom primers. Per the source publication's procedure: MiGEC processed the raw reads to extract unique molecular identifiers, while MiXCR was used to determine the CDR3 positions. Recombination models were inferred per individual with the repgenHMM and IGoR tools using an EM algorithm. The tcR package in R was used for shared clonotype analysis, with sharing normalized by the product of cloneset sizes. To study raw recombination without the effects of thymic and clonal selection, out-of-frame nonproductive sequences were analyzed. TCRdb passed the public sequencing reads through fastp at Q25 and MiXCR, retaining productive beta sequences. Rows with a matching CDR3 protein are joined into one entry that keeps the most common DNA and genes. TCRdb assigned the V and J calls; the authors' analysis was not used. This sample has 550,000 to 800,000 distinct CDR3 sequences in its table, and around 7.4% of those were observed once. The ten largest make up less than 2% of the sample.

All donors were healthy Caucasians. Three pairs of female monozygotic twins, all aged roughly 18 to 30 years, made up the twin cohort. Peripheral blood mononuclear cells were the source from which RNA for the TCR libraries was isolated. The CDR3 numbers 14 residues from cysteine through phenylalanine. Only the CDR3 DNA is retained, 42 bases long and in frame from the first base. In the germline V gene (reference sequence), CDR1 corresponds to LNHDA and CDR2 to SQIVND. Here V drops 3 bases and J drops 6 bases, and the junction holds 7 bases not matched to any gene. These sequences were also reported in another study, on yellow fever vaccine responses in identical twins. As the second paper documents: The authors reported that the T cell response to vaccination in identical twins appeared partly convergent and partly personalized. Focusing on identical twins, the study followed the T cell clones that responded to the vaccine, and did so with precision.

Sequencing was carried out using PBMCs. Recombination linked TRBV19 to TRBJ1-2, and TRBD1 aligns with 7 junction nucleotides. The source of this sequence is a woman aged 18-29 years in good health. For the CDR3, the sequence is CASSIDRVTNGYTF. Here is the DNA: TGTGCCAGTAGTATCGACAGGGTGACCAATGGCTACACCTTC.